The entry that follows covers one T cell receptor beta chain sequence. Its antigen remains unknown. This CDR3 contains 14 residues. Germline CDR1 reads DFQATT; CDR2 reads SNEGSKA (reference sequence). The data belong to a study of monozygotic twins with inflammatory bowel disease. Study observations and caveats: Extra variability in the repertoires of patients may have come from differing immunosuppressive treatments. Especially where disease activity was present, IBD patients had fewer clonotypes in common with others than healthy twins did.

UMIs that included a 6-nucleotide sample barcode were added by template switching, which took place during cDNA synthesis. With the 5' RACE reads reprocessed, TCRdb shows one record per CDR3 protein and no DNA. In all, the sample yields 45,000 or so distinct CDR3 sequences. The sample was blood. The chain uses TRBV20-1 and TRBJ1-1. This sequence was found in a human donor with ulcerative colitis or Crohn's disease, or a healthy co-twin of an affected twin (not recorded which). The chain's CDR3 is CSARDHGVDTEAFF.